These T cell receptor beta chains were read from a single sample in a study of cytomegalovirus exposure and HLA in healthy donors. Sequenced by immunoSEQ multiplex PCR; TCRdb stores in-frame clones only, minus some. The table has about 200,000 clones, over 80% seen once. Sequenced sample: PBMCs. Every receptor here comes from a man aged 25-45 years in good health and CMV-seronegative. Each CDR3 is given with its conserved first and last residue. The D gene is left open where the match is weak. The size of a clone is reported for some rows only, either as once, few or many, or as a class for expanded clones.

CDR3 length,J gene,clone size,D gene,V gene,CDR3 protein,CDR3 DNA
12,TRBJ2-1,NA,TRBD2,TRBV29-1,CSQGGSNYEQFF,TGCAGCCAGGGCGGGAGTAATTATGAGCAGTTCTTC
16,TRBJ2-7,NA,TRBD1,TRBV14,CASSHDSGTGVDEQYF,TGTGCCAGCAGCCACGACTCCGGGACAGGGGTTGACGAGCAGTACTTC
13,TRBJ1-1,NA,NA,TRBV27,CASSLNRNTEAFF,TGTGCCAGCAGTTTAAATAGGAACACTGAAGCTTTCTTT
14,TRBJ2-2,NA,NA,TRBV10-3,CATLASPAAGELFF,TGTGCCACCCTAGCGTCCCCGGCAGCGGGGGAGCTGTTTTTT
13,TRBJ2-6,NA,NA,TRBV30,CAWSVGGANGLTF,TGTGCCTGGAGTGTGGGGGGGGCCAACGGCCTGACTTTC
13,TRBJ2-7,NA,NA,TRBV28,CASSSGAAGEQYF,TGTGCCAGCAGCTCTGGGGCCGCGGGAGAGCAGTACTTC
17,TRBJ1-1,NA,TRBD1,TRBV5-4,CASSSATGWTGDTEAFF,TGTGCCAGCAGCTCGGCTACGGGCTGGACAGGGGACACTGAAGCTTTCTTT
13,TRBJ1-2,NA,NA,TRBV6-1,CAGLTGPSYGYTF,TGTGCCGGCTTGACAGGACCTTCGTATGGCTACACCTTC
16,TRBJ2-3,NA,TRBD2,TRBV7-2,CASSARLALGTDTQYF,TGTGCCAGCAGCGCCCGACTAGCTCTAGGCACAGATACGCAGTATTTT
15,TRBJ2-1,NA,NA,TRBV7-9,CASSPVTGGPSEQFF,TGTGCCAGCAGCCCCGTCACGGGGGGCCCCAGTGAGCAGTTCTTC
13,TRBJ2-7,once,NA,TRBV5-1,CASSLVLTYEQYF,TGCGCCAGCAGCTTGGTACTTACCTACGAGCAGTACTTC
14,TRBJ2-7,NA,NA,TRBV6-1,CASSLSRGSYEQYF,TGTGCCAGCTCTCTCTCGCGGGGCAGCTACGAGCAGTACTTC
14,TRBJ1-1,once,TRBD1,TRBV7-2,CASSSRTGGTEAFF,TGTGCCAGCAGCTCCCGGACAGGGGGAACTGAAGCTTTCTTT
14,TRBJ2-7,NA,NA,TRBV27,CASSLLGPSYEQYF,TGTGCCAGCAGCCTACTAGGACCATCCTACGAGCAGTACTTC
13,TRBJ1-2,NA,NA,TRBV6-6,CASSVDIHDGYTF,TGTGCCAGCAGCGTCGACATTCACGATGGCTACACCTTC
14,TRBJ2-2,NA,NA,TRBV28,CASSLTGLTGELFF,TGTGCCAGCAGTTTAACAGGTCTCACCGGGGAGCTGTTTTTT
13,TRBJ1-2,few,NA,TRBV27,CASSLVEGYGYTF,TGTGCCAGCAGTTTAGTGGAGGGGTATGGCTACACCTTC
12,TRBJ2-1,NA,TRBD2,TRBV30,CAWSASGGKKFF,TGTGCCTGGAGCGCAAGCGGGGGGAAGAAGTTCTTC
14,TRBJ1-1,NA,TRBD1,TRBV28,CASSSTGGGLEAFF,TGTGCCAGCAGTTCCACAGGGGGCGGGTTGGAAGCTTTCTTT
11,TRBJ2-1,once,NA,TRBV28,CASSLQRGQFF,TGTGCCAGCAGTTTGCAAAGGGGGCAGTTCTTC
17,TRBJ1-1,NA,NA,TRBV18,CASSPSVRKDMNTEAFF,TGTGCCAGCTCACCCTCGGTTCGGAAAGACATGAACACTGAAGCTTTCTTT
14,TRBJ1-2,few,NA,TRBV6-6,CASSYLPSGYGYTF,TGTGCCAGCAGTTATCTCCCATCAGGGTATGGCTACACCTTC
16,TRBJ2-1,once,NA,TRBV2,CASSGRAGPESNEQFF,TGTGCCAGCAGTGGAAGGGCGGGTCCAGAGAGCAATGAGCAGTTCTTC
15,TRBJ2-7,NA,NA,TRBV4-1,CASSQPLDPLYEQYF,TGCGCCAGCAGCCAACCACTAGACCCCCTGTACGAGCAGTACTTC
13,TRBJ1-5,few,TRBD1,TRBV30,CAWRDRGNQPQHF,TGTGCCTGGAGGGACAGGGGCAATCAGCCCCAGCATTTT
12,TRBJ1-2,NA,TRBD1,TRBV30,CAWTGGTYGYTF,TGTGCCTGGACAGGGGGGACCTATGGCTACACCTTC
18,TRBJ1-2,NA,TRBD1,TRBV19,CASSPGTGDNSGIYGYTF,TGTGCCAGTAGCCCCGGGACAGGGGACAACTCAGGCATCTATGGCTACACCTTC
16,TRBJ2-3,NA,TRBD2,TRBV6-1,CASSEMSGSGADTQYF,TGTGCCAGCAGTGAAATGAGCGGGAGTGGGGCCGATACGCAGTATTTT
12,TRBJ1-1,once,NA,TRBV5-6,CASSLRGGEAFF,TGTGCCAGCAGCTTACGGGGTGGCGAAGCTTTCTTT
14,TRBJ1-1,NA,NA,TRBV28,CASSLLTGDWEAFF,TGTGCCAGCAGTTTATTAACAGGCGATTGGGAAGCTTTCTTT
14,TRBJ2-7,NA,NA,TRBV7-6,CASSSSGQSYEQYF,TGTGCCAGCAGCTCGTCGGGACAATCCTACGAGCAGTACTTC
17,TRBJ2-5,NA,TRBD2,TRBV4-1,CASSQEASGGNQETQYF,TGCGCCAGCAGCCAAGAGGCTAGCGGGGGAAATCAAGAGACCCAGTACTTC
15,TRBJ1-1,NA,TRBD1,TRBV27,CASSYQGVINTEAFF,TGTGCCAGCAGTTATCAGGGGGTGATCAACACTGAAGCTTTCTTT
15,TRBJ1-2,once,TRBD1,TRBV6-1,CASSAAGTGRRGYTF,TGTGCCAGCAGTGCCGCAGGGACAGGGCGACGCGGCTACACCTTC
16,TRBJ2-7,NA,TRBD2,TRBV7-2,CASSPGLGMASYEQYF,TGTGCCAGCAGTCCTGGACTAGGAATGGCCTCCTACGAGCAGTACTTC
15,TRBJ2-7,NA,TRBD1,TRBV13,CASSIRDRGIHEQYF,TGTGCCAGCAGCATCCGGGACAGGGGGATCCACGAGCAGTACTTC
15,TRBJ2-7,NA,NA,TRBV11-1,CASSLSRFSSYEQYF,TGTGCCAGCAGCCTTTCCCGTTTCAGCTCCTACGAGCAGTACTTC
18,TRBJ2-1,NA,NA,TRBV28,CASSLRRTPTRSYNEQFF,TGTGCCAGCAGTTTACGGCGGACACCCACTCGGTCCTACAATGAGCAGTTCTTC
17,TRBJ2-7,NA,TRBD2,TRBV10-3,CAISEGLAAHIPYEQYF,TGTGCCATCAGTGAAGGACTAGCGGCCCACATCCCCTACGAGCAGTACTTC
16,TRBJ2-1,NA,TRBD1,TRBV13,CASSLGQGGPYNEQFF,TGTGCCAGCAGCCTTGGACAGGGAGGACCCTACAATGAGCAGTTCTTC
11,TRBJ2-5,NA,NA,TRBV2,CASIAGETQYF,TGTGCCAGCATAGCAGGGGAGACCCAGTACTTC
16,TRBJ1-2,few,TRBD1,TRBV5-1,CASSGLTGKSLYGYTF,TGCGCCAGCAGCGGACTGACAGGGAAATCTCTCTATGGCTACACCTTC
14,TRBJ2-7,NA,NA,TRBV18,CASSPRGGGDEQYF,TGTGCCAGCTCACCCCGAGGGGGTGGGGACGAGCAGTACTTC
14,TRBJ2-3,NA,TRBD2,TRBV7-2,CATSTSGSPDTQYF,TGTGCCACCAGTACTAGCGGGAGCCCAGATACGCAGTATTTT
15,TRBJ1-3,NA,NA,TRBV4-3,CASSQEGGPGNTIYF,TGCGCCAGCAGCCAAGAGGGAGGGCCTGGAAACACCATATATTTT
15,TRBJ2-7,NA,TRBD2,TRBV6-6,CASSYGAGFSYEQYF,TGTGCCAGCAGTTACGGAGCGGGGTTCTCCTACGAGCAGTACTTC